This T cell receptor (beta chain) was obtained from a study of T cell clonotyping in hematopoietic cell transplantation. Overall study: Pretransplant recipient samples were taken after cytoreduction. Study-wide findings and caveats: Few recipient clonotypes overlapped donors; over 95% were de novo at given depth. Graft donor and pretransplant recipient Inverse Simpson Index values predicted broader posttransplant TCR diversity.

Time point here: recipient sample about 28 days before transplant, after cytoreduction. Samples: about 28 days before transplant, then days 30, 100 and 180 after. This clone was observed a single time. The antigen is undetermined. Here immunoSEQ multiplex PCR was the method, and the copy in TCRdb shows in-frame clones only, minus some. The table has 46,000 or so clones, 65% to 90% seen once. The sample in question was peripheral blood mononuclear cells, obtained before stem cell transplant. This TCR derives from a man aged 55 to 69 with biphenotypic leukemia. Some clones in this sample may be carry-over from other donors' samples.

The DNA of the CDR3 is TGTGCCAGTTCGTCGGGCGGGAGCGCCTACGAGCAGTACTTC. Translated, it gives CASSSGGSAYEQYF. The chain uses TRBV19 and TRBJ2-7, with 7 bases fitting TRBD2. Germline CDR1 LNHDA, CDR2 SQIVND (reference sequence). The V gene end was trimmed by 8 bases and the J gene end by 2 bases; junction bases not matched to a gene: 9. CDR3 length: 14 residues. Full variable domain (remainder filled in from reference TRBV19 and TRBJ2-7): DGGITQSPKYLFRKEGQNVTLSCEQNLNHDAMYWYRQDPGQGLRLIYYSQIVNDFQKGDIAEGYSVSREKKESFPLTVTSAQKNPTAFYLCASSSGGSAYEQYFGPGTRLTVT.